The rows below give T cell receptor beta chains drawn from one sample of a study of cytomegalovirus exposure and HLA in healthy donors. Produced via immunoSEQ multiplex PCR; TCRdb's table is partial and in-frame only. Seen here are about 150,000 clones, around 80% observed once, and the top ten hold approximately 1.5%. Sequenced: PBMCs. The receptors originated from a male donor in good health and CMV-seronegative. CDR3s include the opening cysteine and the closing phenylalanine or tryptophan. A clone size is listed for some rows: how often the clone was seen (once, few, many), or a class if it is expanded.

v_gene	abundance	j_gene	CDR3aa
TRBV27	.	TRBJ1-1	CASSPRQNTEAFF
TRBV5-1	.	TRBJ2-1	CASSLGDSYNEQFF
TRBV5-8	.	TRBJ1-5	CASSWATGSGNQPQHF
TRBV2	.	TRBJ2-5	CASRLAGVKSREQYF
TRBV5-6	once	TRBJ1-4	CASSLGWGQVEKLFF
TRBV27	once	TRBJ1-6	CASSLSRTGVLSPLHF
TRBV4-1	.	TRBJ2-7	CASSPLGDRGDEQYF
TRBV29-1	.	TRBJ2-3	CSGKLAGTDTQYF
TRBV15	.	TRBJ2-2	CATSRELAGVSGELFF
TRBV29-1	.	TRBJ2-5	CSVDRQETQYF
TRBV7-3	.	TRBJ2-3	CASSSTGWGRTQYF
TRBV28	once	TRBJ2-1	CASSSRGQGGGRNEQFF
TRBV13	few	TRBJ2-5	CASSRKIQGEETQYF
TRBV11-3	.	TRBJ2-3	CASSSPVDRGPPTQYF
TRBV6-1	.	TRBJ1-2	CASREAYGYTF
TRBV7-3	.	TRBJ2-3	CASSQRGGQGDTQYF
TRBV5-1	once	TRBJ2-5	CASSGGLVAGETQYF
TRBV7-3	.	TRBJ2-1	CASSLGSGGLYNEQFF
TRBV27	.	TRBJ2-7	CASRRLDSYEQYF
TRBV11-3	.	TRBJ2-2	CASSPGLAGVRGTGELFF
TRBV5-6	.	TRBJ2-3	CASSSTGSQDTQYF
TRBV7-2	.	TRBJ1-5	CASSVQLQGGKPQHF
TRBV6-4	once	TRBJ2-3	CASSRDRDSSTDTQYF
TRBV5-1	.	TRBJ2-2	CASSFAGAGTGELFF
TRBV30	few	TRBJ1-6	CAWRGDNSPLHF
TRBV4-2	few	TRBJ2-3	CASSPRTGIGTDTQYF
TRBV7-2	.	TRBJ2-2	CASSQRGSAPGELFF
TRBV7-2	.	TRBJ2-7	CASSLATGLEQYF
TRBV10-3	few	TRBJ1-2	CAISEGGAGGYTF
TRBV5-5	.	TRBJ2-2	CASSPRLGYTGELFF
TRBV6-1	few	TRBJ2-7	CASSRTGKIYEQYF
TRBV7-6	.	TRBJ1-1	CASSLDRDNTEAFF
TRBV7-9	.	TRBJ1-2	CASSLGQGGYTF
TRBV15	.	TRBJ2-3	CATSRDWGRNFDTQYF
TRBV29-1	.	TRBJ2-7	CSVGSLAGGEQYF
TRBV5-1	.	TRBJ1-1	CASSLAGRGRTEAFF
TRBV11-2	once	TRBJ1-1	CASSSAGQGGSAAFF
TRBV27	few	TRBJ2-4	CASSRDRGNIQYF
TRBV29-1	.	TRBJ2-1	CSVEMGQGLPREQFF
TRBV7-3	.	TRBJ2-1	CASSLYSGTIDEQFF
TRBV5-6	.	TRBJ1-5	CASTQGRGNQPQHF
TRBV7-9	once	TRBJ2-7	CASIPGTGFTYEQYF
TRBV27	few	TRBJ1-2	CASSLSWTGYGYTF
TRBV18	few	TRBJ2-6	CASSPLGQGFGGANVLTF
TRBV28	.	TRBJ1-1	CASSRGGVSRNTEAFF
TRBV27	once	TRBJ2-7	CASSNGVDEQYF
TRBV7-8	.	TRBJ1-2	CASSLLQGGYTF
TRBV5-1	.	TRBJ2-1	CASSLTGDTYNEQFF
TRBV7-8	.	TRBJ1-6	CASSLVNSPLHF
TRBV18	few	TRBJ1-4	CASSPDRGVANEKLFF
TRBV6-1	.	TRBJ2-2	CASSDVAWRSNTGELFF